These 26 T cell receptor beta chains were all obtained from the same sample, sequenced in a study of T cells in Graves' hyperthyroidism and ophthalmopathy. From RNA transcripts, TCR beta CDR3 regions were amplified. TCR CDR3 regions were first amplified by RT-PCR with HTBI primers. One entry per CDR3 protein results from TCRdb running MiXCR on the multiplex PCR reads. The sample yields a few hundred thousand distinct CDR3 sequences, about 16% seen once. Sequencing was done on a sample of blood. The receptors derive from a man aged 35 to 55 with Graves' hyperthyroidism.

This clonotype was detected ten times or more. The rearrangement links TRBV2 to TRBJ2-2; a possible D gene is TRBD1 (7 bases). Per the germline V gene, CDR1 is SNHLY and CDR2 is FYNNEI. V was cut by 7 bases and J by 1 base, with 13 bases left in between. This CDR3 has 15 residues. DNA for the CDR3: TGTGCCAGCATGGAGGGGACAGTGAACACCGGGGAGCTGTTTTTT. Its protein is CASMEGTVNTGELFF.

This CDR3 reads CASRRTTGYGYTF. For the CDR3, the DNA is TGTGCCAGCAGACGAACAACAGGTTATGGCTACACCTTC. This chain connects TRBV6-1 to TRBJ1-2; maybe TRBD1 (5 bases). CDR1 and CDR2 (germline): MNHNS, SASEGT. This CDR3 comprises 13 residues. Trimming took 6 bases from V and 5 from J, leaving 13 bases between them.

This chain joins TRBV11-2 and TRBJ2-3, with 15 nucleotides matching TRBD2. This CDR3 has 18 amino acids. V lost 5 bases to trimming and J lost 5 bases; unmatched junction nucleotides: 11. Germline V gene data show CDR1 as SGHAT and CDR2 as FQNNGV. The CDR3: CASSTEAGTSGGQDTQYF. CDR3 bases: TGTGCCAGCAGCACCGAAGCCGGGACTAGCGGGGGGCAAGATACGCAGTATTTT.

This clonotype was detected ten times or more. The CDR3 coding sequence is TGTGCCAGCAGCTTAAATCTTCGGGACCGGGAAATCTATGGCTACACCTTC. Amino acid sequence: CASSLNLRDREIYGYTF. The chain links TRBV7-2 to TRBJ1-2; D is possibly TRBD1 (5 bases). V lost 2 bases to trimming and J lost 4 bases, with 20 bases between them. The CDR3 loop spans 17 amino acids. Germline assignment: CDR1 SGHTA and CDR2 FQGNSA.

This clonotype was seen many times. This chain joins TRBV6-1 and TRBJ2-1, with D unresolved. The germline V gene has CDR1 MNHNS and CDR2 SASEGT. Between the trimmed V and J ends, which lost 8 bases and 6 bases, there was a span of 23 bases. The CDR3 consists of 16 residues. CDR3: CASRATGLSRPNEQFF. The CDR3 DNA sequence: TGTGCCAGCCGGGCCACCGGGCTTTCACGACCCAATGAGCAGTTCTTC.

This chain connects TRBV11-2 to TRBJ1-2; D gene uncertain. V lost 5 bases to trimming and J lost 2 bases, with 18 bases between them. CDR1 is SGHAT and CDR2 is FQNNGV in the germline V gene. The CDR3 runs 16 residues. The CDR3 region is CASSQNRLSTNYGYTF. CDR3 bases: TGTGCCAGCAGCCAAAATCGACTCTCCACGAACTATGGCTACACCTTC.

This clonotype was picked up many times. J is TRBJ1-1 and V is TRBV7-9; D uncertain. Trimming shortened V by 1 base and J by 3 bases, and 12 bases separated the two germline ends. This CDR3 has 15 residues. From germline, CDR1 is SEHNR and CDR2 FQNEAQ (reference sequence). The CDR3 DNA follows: TGTGCCAGCAGCTTAGTTTTTGGCGAGTACACTGAAGCTTTCTTT. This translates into CASSLVFGEYTEAFF.

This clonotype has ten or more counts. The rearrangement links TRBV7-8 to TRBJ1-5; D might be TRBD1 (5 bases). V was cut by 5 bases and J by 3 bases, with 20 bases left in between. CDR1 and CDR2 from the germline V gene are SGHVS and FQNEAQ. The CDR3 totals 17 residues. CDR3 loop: CASSAKQAVGNNQPQHF. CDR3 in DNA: TGTGCCAGCAGCGCCAAACAGGCCGTGGGCAACAATCAGCCCCAGCATTTT.

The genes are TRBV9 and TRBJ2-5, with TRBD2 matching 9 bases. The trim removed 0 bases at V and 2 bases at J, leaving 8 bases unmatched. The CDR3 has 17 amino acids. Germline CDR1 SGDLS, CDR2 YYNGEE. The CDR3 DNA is TGTGCCAGCAGCGTAGTTGGTAGCGGGGGTCCGCAAGAGACCCAGTACTTC. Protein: CASSVVGSGGPQETQYF.

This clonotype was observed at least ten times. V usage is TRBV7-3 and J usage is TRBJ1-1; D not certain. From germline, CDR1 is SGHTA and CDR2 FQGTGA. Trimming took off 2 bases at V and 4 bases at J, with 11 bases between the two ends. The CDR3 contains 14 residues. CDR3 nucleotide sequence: TGTGCCAGCAGCTTAGGAGGAGGGAGCACTGAAGCTTTCTTT. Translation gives CASSLGGGSTEAFF.

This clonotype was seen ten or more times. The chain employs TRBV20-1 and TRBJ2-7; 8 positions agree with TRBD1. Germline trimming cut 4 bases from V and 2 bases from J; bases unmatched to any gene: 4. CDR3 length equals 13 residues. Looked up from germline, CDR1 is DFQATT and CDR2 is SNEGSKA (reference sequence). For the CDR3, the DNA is TGCAGTGCTATGTCGGACAGGGCCTACGAGCAGTACTTC. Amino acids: CSAMSDRAYEQYF.

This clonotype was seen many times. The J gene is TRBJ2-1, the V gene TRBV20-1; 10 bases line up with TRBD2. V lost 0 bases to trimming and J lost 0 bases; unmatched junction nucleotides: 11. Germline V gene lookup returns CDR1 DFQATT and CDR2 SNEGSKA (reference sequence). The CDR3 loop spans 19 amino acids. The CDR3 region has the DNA TGCAGTGCTAGAGATCGTCTTGCTAGCGGGGGAAGCTCCTACAATGAGCAGTTCTTC. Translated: CSARDRLASGGSSYNEQFF.

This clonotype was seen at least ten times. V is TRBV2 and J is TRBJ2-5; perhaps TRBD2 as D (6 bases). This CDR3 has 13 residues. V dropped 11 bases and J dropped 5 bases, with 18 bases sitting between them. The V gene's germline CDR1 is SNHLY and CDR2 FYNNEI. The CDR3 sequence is CAGRRQIEETQYF. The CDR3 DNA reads TGTGCCGGGAGGAGGCAGATCGAGGAGACCCAGTACTTC.

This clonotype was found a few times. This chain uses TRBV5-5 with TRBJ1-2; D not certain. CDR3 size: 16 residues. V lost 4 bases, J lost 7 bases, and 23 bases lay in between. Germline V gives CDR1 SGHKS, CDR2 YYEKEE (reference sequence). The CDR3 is CASSLAAGNPTGGYTF. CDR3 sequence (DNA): TGTGCCAGCAGCCTGGCCGCCGGGAATCCAACGGGTGGCTACACCTTC.

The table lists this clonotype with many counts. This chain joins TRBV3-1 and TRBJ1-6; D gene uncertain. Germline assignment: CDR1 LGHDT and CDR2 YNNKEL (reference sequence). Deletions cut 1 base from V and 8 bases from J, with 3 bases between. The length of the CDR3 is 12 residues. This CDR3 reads CASSQGYSPLHF. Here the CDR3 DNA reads TGTGCCAGCAGCCAAGGGTATTCACCCCTCCACTTT.

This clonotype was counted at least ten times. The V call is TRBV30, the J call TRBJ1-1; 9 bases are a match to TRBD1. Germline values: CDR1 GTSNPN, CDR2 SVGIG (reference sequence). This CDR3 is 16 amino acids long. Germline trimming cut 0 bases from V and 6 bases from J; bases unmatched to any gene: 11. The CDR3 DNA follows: TGTGCCTGGAGTGTAACCCCGGGACAGGGAGCTGCTGAAGCTTTCTTT. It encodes CAWSVTPGQGAAEAFF. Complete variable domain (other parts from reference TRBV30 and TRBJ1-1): SQTIHQWPATLVQPVGSPLSLECTVEGTSNPNLYWYRQAAGRGLQLLFYSVGIGQISSEVPQNLSASRPQDRQFILSSKKLLLSDSGFYLCAWSVTPGQGAAEAFFGQGTRLTVV.

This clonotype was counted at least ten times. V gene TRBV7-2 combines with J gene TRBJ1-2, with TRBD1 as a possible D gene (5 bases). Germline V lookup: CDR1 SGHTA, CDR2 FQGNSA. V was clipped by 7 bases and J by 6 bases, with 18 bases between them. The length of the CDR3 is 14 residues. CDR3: CASTLPHRGNGYTF. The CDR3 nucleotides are TGTGCCAGCACCCTACCCCATAGGGGCAATGGCTACACCTTC. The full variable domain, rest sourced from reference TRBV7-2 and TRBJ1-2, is GAGVSQSPSNKVTEKGKDVELRCDPISGHTALYWYRQSLGQGLEFLIYFQGNSAPDKSGLPSDRFSAERTGGSVSTLTIQRTQQEDSAVYLCASTLPHRGNGYTFGSGTRLTVV.

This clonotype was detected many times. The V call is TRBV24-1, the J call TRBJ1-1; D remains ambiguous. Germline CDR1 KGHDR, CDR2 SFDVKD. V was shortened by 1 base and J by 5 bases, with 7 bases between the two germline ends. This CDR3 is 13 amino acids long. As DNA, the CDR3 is TGTGCCACCAGTGATTTCACGGGTACTGAAGCTTTCTTT. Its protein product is CATSDFTGTEAFF.

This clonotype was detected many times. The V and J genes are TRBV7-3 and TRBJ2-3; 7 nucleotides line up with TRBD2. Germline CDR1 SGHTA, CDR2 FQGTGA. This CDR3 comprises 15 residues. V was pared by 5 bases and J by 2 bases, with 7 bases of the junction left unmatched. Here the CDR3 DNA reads TGTGCCAGCAGCCGATCGGGACTACACACAGATACGCAGTATTTT. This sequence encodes CASSRSGLHTDTQYF.

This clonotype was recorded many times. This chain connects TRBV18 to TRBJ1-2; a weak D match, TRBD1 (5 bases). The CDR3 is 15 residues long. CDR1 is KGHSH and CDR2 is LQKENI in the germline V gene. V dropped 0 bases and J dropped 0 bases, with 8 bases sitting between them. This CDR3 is CASSPPGEANYGYTF. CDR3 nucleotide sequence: TGTGCCAGCTCACCACCGGGGGAAGCTAACTATGGCTACACCTTC.

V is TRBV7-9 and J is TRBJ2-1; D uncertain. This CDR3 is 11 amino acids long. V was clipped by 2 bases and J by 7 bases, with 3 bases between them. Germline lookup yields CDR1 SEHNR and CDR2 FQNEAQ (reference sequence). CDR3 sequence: CASSLQNEQFF. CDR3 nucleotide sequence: TGTGCCAGCAGCTTACAAAATGAGCAGTTCTTC.

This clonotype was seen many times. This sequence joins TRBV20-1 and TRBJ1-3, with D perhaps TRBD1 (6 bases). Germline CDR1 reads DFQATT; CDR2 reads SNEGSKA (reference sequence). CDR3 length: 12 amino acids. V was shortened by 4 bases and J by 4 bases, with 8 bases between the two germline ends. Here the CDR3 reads CSATGDGNTIYF. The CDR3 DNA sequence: TGCAGTGCTACAGGGGACGGAAACACCATATATTTT.

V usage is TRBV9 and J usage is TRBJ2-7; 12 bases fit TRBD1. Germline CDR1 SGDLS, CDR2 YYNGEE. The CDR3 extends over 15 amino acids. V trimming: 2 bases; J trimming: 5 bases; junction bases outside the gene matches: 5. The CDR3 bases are TGTGCCAGCAGCGTTATGGGACAGGGGGCGGACGAGCAGTACTTC. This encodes CASSVMGQGADEQYF.

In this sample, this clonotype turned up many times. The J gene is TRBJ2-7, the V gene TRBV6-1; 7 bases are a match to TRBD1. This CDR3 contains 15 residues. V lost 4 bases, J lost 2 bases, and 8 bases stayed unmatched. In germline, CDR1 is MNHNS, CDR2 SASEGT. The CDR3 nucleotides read TGTGCCAGCAGTGTTGAGGGGACAGAAGCCTACGAGCAGTACTTC. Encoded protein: CASSVEGTEAYEQYF.

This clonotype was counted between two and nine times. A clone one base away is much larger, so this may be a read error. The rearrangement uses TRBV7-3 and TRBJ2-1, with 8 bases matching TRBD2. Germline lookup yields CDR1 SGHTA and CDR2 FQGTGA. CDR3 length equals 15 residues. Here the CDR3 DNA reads TGTGCCAGCGCTACGGGGGGGGGATCCTGCAATGAGCAGTTCTTC. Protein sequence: CASATGGGSCNEQFF.

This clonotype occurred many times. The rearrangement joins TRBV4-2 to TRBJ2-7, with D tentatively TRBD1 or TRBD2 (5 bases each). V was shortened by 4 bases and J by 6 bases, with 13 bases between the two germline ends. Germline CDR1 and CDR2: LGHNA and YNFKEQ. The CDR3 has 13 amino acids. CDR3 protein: CASSLAPGTEQYF. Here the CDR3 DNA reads TGTGCCAGCAGCCTAGCCCCAGGGACCGAGCAGTACTTC.